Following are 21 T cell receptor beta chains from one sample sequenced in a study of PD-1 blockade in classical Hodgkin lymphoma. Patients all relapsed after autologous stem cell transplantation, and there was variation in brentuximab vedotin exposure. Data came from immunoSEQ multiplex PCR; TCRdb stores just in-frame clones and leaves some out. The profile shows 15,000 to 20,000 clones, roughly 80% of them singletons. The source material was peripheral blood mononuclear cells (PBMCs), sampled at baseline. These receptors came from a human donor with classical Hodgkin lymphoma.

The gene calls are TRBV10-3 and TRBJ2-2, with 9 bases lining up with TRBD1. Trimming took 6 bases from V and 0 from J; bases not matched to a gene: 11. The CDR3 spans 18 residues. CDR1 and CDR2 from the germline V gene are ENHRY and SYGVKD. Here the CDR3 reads CAISGPGTGMANTGELFF. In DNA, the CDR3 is TGTGCCATCAGCGGACCTGGGACAGGGATGGCGAACACCGGGGAGCTGTTTTTT.

The CDR3 reads CASSAGTDETNYGYTF. The DNA for the CDR3 is TGTGCCAGCAGTGCCGGGACGGACGAGACAAACTATGGCTACACCTTC. V gene TRBV6-6 combines with J gene TRBJ1-2; possibly TRBD1 for D (5 bases). Germline V gene data show CDR1 as MNHNY and CDR2 as SVGAGI (reference sequence). V was clipped by 5 bases and J by 2 bases, with 18 bases between them. CDR3 size: 16 residues.

As DNA, the CDR3 is TGTGCCAGCAGCTTGGTTCAAGGGGCAACTTACGAGCAGTACTTC. This translates into CASSLVQGATYEQYF. The V and J genes are TRBV5-4 and TRBJ2-7; D possibly corresponds to TRBD1 (5 bases). Trimming removed 0 bases at V and 4 bases at J, with 14 bases between. Germline lookup yields CDR1 SGHNT and CDR2 YYREEE (reference sequence). CDR3 size: 15 residues.

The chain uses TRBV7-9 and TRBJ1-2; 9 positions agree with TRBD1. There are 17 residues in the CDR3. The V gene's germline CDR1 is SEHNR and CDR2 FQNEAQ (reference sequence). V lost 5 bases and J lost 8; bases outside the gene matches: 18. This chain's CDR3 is CASSTHRGPRMEGGYTF. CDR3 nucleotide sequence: TGTGCCAGCAGCACCCACAGGGGGCCCCGTATGGAAGGAGGCTACACCTTC.

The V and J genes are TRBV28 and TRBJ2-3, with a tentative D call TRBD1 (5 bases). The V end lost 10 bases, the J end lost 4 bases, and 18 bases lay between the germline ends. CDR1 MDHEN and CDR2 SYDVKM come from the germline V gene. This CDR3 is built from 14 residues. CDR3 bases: TGTGCCATCTCTTGGACCCGCAGGGCAGATACGCAGTATTTT. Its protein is CAISWTRRADTQYF. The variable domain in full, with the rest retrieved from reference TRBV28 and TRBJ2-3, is DVKVTQSSRYLVKRTGEKVFLECVQDMDHENMFWYRQDPGLGLRLIYFSYDVKMKEKGDIPEGYSVSREKKERFSLILESASTNQTSMYLCAISWTRRADTQYFGPGTRLTVL.

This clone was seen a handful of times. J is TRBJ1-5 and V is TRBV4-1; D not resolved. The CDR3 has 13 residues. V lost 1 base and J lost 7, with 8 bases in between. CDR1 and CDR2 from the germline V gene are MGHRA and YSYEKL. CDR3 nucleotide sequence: TGCGCCAGCAGCCAAGTATCTGACCAGCCCCAGCATTTT. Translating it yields CASSQVSDQPQHF.

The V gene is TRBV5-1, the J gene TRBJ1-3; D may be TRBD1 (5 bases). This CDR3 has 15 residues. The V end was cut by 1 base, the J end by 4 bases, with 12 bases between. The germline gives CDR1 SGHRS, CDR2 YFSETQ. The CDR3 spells CASSLRGAPGNTIYF. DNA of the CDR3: TGCGCCAGCAGCTTGAGGGGCGCCCCCGGAAACACCATATATTTT.

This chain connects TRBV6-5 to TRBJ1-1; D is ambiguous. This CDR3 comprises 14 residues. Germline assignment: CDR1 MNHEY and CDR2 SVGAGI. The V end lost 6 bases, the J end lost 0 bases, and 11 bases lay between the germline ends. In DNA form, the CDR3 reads TGTGCCAGCAGGCAAGGACCGGTGAACACTGAAGCTTTCTTT. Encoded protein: CASRQGPVNTEAFF.

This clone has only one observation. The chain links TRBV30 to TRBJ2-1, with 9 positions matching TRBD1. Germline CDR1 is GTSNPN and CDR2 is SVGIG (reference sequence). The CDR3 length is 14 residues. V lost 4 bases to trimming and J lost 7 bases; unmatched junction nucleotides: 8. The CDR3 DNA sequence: TGTGCCTGGACCCCAGGGACAGGGTTAAATGAGCAGTTCTTC. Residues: CAWTPGTGLNEQFF.

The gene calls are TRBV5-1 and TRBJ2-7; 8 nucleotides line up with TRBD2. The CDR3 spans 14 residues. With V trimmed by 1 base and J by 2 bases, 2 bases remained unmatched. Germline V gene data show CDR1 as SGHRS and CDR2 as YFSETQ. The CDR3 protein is CASSLTSGAYEQYF. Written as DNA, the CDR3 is TGCGCCAGCAGCTTGACTAGCGGTGCCTACGAGCAGTACTTC.

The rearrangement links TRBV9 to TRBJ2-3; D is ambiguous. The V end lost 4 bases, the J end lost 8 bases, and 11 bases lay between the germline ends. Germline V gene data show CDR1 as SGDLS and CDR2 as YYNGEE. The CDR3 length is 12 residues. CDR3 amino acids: CASSSDPLTQYF. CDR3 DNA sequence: TGTGCCAGCAGCTCCGACCCGCTTACGCAGTATTTT.

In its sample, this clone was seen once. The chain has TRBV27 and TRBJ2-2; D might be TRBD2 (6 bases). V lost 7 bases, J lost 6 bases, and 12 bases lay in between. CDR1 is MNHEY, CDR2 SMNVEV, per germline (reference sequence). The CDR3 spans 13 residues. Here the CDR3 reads CASTPLASGELFF. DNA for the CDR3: TGTGCCAGCACACCTCTAGCGTCCGGGGAGCTGTTTTTT.

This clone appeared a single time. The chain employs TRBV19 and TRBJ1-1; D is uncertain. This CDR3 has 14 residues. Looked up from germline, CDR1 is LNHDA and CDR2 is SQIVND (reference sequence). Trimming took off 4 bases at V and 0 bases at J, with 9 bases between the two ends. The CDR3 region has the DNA TGTGCCAGTAGTACGGGCACCATGAACACTGAAGCTTTCTTT. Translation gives CASSTGTMNTEAFF.

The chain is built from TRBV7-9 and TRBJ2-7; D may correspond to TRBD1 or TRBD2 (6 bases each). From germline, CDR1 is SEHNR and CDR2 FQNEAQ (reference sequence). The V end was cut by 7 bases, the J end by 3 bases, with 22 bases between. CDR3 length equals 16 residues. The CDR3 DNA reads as TGTGCCAGCACGCACCGGGACACGGAGGGGAACTACGAGCAGTACTTC. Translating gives CASTHRDTEGNYEQYF.

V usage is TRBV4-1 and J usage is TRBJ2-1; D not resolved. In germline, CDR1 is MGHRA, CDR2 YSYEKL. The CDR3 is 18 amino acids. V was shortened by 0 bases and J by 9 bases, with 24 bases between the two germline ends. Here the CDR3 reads CASSQEPEHLGRLREQFF. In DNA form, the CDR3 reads TGCGCCAGCAGCCAAGAACCCGAGCATCTGGGTCGTCTGCGTGAGCAGTTCTTC.

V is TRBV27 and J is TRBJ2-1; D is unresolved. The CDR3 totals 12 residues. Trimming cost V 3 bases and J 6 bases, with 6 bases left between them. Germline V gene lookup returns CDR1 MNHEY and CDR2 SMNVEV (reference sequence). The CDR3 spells CASSFPGNEQFF. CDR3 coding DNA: TGTGCCAGCAGTTTCCCTGGCAATGAGCAGTTCTTC.

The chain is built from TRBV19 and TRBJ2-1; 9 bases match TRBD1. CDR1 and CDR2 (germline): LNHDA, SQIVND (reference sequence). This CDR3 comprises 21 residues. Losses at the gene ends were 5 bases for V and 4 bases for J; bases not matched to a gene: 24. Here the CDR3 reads CASSLKPGQGSHPSPYNEQFF. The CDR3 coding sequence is TGTGCCAGTAGTCTAAAACCGGGACAGGGTTCTCATCCGTCGCCATACAATGAGCAGTTCTTC.

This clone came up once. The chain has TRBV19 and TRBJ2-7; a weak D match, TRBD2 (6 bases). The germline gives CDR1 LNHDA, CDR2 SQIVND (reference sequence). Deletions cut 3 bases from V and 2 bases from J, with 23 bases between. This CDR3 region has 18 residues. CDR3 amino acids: CASSMIGGGSPAPYEQYF. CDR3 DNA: TGTGCCAGTAGTATGATCGGTGGGGGGTCTCCTGCGCCCTACGAGCAGTACTTC. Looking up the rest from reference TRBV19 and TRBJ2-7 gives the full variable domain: DGGITQSPKYLFRKEGQNVTLSCEQNLNHDAMYWYRQDPGQGLRLIYYSQIVNDFQKGDIAEGYSVSREKKESFPLTVTSAQKNPTAFYLCASSMIGGGSPAPYEQYFGPGTRLTVT.

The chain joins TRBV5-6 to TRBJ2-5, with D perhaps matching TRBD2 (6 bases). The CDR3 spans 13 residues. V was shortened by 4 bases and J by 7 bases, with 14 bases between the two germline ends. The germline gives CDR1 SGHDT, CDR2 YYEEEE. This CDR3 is CASSLGTEPTQYF. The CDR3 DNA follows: TGTGCCAGCAGCCTGGGGACTGAGCCGACCCAGTACTTC.

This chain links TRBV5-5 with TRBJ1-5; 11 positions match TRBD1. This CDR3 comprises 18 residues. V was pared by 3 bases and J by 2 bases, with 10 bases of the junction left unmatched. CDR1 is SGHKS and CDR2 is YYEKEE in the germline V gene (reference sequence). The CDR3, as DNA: TGTGCCAGCAGCTCCCTATGGACAGGGGGCGCCGGCAATCAGCCCCAGCATTTT. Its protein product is CASSSLWTGGAGNQPQHF. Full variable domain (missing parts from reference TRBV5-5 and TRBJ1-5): DAGVTQSPTHLIKTRGQQVTLRCSPISGHKSVSWYQQVLGQGPQFIFQYYEKEERGRGNFPDRFSARQFPNYSSELNVNALLLGDSALYLCASSSLWTGGAGNQPQHFGDGTRLSIL.

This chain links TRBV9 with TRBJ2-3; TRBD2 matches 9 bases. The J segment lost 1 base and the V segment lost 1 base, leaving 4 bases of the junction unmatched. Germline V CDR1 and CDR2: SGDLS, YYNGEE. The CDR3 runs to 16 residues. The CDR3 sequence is CASSVYSSGGTDTQYF. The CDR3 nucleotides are TGTGCCAGCAGCGTATATTCTAGCGGGGGCACAGATACGCAGTATTTT.